This T cell receptor beta chain was documented in a study of T cell changes during pregnancy in multiple sclerosis. CDR1 is SGHAT, CDR2 FQNNGV, per germline. Trimming cost V 5 bases and J 4 bases, with 12 bases left between them. The CDR3 extends over 13 amino acids. TCRdb's copy holds only in-frame clones and misses some; the assay was immunoSEQ multiplex PCR. The data show tens of thousands of clones, 80% to 95% seen once. This TCR was recovered from a female donor in good health, enrolled as a control in a pregnancy study. The genes are TRBV11-2 and TRBJ2-7; D might be TRBD1 (6 bases). The material sequenced was peripheral blood, taken in the second trimester of pregnancy. DNA for the CDR3: TGTGCCAGCAGCCAAGTTCAGGGGTACGAGCAGTACTTC. It is translated as CASSQVQGYEQYF. Looking up the rest from reference TRBV11-2 and TRBJ2-7 gives the full variable domain: EAGVAQSPRYKIIEKRQSVAFWCNPISGHATLYWYQQILGQGPKLLIQFQNNGVVDDSQLPKDRFSAERLKGVDSTLKIQPAKLEDSAVYLCASSQVQGYEQYFGPGTRLTVT.